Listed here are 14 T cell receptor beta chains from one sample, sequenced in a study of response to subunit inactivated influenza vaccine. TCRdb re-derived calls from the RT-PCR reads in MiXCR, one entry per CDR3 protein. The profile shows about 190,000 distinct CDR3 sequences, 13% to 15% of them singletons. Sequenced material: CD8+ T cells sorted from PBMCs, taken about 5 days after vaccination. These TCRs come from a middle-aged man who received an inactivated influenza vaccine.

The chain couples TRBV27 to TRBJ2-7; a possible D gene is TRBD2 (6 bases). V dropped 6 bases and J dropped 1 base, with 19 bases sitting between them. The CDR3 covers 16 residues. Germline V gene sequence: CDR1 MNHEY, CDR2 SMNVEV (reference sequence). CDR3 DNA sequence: TGTGCCAGCAGCCCGATCGGCACTAGCTTATCCTACGAGCAGTACTTC. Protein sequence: CASSPIGTSLSYEQYF.

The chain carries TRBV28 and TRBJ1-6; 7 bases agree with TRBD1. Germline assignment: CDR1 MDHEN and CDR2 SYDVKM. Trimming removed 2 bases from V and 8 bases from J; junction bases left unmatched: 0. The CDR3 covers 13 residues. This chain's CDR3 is CASSLQGDSPLHF. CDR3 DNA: TGTGCCAGCAGTTTACAGGGGGATTCACCCCTCCACTTT.

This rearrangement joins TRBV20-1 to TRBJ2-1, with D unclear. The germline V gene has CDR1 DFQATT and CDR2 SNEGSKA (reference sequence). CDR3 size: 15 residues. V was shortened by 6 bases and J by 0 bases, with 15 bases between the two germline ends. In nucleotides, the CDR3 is TGCAGTGCGCCTTTAGGTATCAGCTCCTACAATGAGCAGTTCTTC. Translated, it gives CSAPLGISSYNEQFF.

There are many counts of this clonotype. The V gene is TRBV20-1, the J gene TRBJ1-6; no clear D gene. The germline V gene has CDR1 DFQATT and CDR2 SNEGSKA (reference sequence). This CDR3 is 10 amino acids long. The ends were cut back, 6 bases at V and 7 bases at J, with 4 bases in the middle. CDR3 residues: CSARNSPLHF. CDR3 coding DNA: TGCAGTGCAAGGAATTCACCCCTCCACTTT.

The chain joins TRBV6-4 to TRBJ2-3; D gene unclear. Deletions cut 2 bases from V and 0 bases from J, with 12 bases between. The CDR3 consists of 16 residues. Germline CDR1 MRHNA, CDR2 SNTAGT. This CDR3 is CASSDADGRSTDTQYF. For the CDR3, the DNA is TGTGCCAGCAGTGACGCGGACGGACGGAGCACAGATACGCAGTATTTT.

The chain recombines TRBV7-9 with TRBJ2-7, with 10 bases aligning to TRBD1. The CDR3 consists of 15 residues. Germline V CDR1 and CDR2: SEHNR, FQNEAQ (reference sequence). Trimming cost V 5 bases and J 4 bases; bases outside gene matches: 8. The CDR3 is CASSGEDRGRYEQYF. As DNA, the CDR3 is TGTGCCAGCAGCGGAGAGGACAGGGGGAGATACGAGCAGTACTTC.

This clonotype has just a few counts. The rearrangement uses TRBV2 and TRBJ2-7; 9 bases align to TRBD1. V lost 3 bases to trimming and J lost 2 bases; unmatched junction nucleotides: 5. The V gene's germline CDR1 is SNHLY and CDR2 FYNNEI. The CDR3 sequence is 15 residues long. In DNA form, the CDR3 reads TGTGCCAGCAGTGACCTGGGACAGGGCCCCTACGAGCAGTACTTC. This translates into CASSDLGQGPYEQYF.

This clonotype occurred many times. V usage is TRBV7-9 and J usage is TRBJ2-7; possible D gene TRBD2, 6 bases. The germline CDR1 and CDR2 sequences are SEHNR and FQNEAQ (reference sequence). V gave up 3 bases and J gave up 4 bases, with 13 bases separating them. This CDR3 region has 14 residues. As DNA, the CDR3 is TGTGCCAGCAGCTTGTCGGGACTGCCTTACGAGCAGTACTTC. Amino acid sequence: CASSLSGLPYEQYF.

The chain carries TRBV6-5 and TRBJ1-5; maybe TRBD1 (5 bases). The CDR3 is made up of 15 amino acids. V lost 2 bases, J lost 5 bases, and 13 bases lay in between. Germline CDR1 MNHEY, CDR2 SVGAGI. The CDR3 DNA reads TGTGCCAGCAGTTACGGTCTGGGGGGGGATCAGCCCCAGCATTTT. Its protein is CASSYGLGGDQPQHF.

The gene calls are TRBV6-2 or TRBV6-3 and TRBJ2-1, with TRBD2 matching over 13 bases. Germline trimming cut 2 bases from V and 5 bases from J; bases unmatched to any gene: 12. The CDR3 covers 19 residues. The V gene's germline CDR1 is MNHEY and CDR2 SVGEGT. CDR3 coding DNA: TGTGCCAGCAGTTACCCACTTACTAGCGGGAGGGCCGTCAACAATGAGCAGTTCTTC. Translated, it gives CASSYPLTSGRAVNNEQFF.

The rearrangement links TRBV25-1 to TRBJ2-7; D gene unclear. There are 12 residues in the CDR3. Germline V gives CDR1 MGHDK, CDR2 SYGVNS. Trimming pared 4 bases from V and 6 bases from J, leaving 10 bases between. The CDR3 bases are TGTGCCAGCAGTGTTAGGCGTGGCGAGCAGTACTTC. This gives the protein CASSVRRGEQYF.

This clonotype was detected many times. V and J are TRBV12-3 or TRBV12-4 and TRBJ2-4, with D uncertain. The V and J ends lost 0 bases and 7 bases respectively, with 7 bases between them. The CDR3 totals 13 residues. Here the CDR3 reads CASSLAGKNIQYF. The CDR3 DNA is TGTGCCAGCAGTTTAGCAGGGAAGAACATTCAGTACTTC.

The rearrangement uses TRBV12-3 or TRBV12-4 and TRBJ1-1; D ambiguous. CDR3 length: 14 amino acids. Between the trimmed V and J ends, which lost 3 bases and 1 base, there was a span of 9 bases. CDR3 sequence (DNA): TGTGCCAGCAGTTTCGGTCAGTCGAACACTGAAGCTTTCTTT. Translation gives CASSFGQSNTEAFF.

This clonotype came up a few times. The CDR3 DNA sequence: TGTGCCAGCAGCCCTCTTGGGACTAGCGAACAAGAGACCCAGTACTTC. It specifies CASSPLGTSEQETQYF. The gene calls are TRBV12-3 or TRBV12-4 and TRBJ2-5; 10 nucleotides line up with TRBD2. The V gene end was trimmed by 6 bases and the J gene end by 2 bases; junction bases not matched to a gene: 9. CDR3 length equals 16 residues.